One sample yielded the 11 T cell receptor beta chains listed below, sequenced in a study of monozygotic twins with inflammatory bowel disease. TCRdb re-called the 5' RACE reads and shows each CDR3 protein once, DNA omitted. The sample table sets out 90,000 to 110,000 distinct CDR3 sequences. Source material: blood. These receptors were collected from a human donor with ulcerative colitis or Crohn's disease, or a healthy co-twin of an affected twin (not recorded which).

The rearrangement uses TRBV6-5 and TRBJ2-7; TCRdb names TRBD2, which stays unverified in the absence of DNA. Germline lookup yields CDR1 MNHEY and CDR2 SVGAGI. This CDR3 is 14 amino acids long. The CDR3 loop is CASSYGERGSEQYF.

The V call is TRBV15, the J call TRBJ2-3. This CDR3 spans 15 amino acids. From germline, CDR1 is LNHNV and CDR2 YYDKDF (reference sequence). The CDR3 loop reads CATSREGLDTDTQYF.

This chain joins TRBV25-1 and TRBJ2-2; TCRdb selects TRBD1, and the lack of DNA leaves this call unchecked. The germline CDR1 and CDR2 sequences are MGHDK and SYGVNS. This CDR3 spans 14 amino acids. This CDR3 is CATRGDRGPGELFF.

The chain uses TRBV3-1 and TRBJ2-1. CDR1 and CDR2 (germline): LGHDT, YNNKEL (reference sequence). This CDR3 comprises 15 residues. CDR3 region: CASSQVESSYNEQFF.

The chain is built from TRBV28 and TRBJ2-1; lacking DNA, the TRBD2 call made by TCRdb goes unchecked. This CDR3 has 16 residues. The germline V gene has CDR1 MDHEN and CDR2 SYDVKM. CDR3 sequence reads: CASSLIAGGTYNEQFF.

The CDR3: CASRTGVFSEQYF. The J gene is TRBJ2-7, the V gene TRBV5-1; without DNA, the TCRdb call of TRBD1 cannot be checked. Germline V gives CDR1 SGHRS, CDR2 YFSETQ. This CDR3 spans 13 amino acids. Supplemented by reference TRBV5-1 and TRBJ2-7, the full variable domain reads KAGVTQTPRYLIKTRGQQVTLSCSPISGHRSVSWYQQTPGQGLQFLFEYFSETQRNKGNFPGRFSGRQFSNSRSEMNVSTLELGDSALYLCASRTGVFSEQYFGPGTRLTVT.

The V call is TRBV9, the J call TRBJ1-3; the D call of TRBD1 rests on TCRdb alone, since no DNA is present to check it. In germline, CDR1 is SGDLS, CDR2 YYNGEE. This CDR3 is built from 16 residues. Here the CDR3 reads CASSMSGQGTGNTIYF.

This chain joins TRBV5-1 and TRBJ1-1. In germline, CDR1 is SGHRS, CDR2 YFSETQ. The CDR3 sequence is 15 residues long. The CDR3 loop is CASSLEPRANTEAFF.

This chain joins TRBV5-5 and TRBJ2-2; TCRdb reports TRBD1, a call that lacks DNA to check it against. Germline CDR1 and CDR2: SGHKS and YYEKEE (reference sequence). This CDR3 spans 16 amino acids. The CDR3 region is CASSSPGQGVAGELFF.

The chain has TRBV5-1 and TRBJ2-4; the TCRdb call, TRBD2, lacks DNA for checking. The germline CDR1 and CDR2 sequences are SGHRS and YFSETQ. This CDR3 is built from 16 residues. CDR3 sequence reads: CASSLEGEPAKNMQYF.

The chain combines TRBV10-3 with TRBJ2-7; TCRdb selects TRBD1, and the lack of DNA leaves this call unchecked. The CDR3 loop spans 13 amino acids. Per germline, CDR1 ENHRY and CDR2 SYGVKD. The CDR3 sequence is CAIRGGDGLEQYF.